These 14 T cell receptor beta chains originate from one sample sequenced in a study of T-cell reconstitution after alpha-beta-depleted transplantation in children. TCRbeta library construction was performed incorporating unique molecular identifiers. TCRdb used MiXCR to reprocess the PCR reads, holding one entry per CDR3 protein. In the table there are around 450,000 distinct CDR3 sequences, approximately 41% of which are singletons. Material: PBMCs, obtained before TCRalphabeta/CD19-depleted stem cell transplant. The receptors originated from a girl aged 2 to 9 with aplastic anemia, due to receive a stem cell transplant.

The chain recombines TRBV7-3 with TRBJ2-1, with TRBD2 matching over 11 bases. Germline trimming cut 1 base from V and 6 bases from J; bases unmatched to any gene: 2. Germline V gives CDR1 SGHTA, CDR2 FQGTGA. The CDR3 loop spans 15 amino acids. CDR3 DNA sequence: TGTGCCAGCAGCTTAAATAGCGGGAGGGGCAATGAGCAGTTCTTC. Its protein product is CASSLNSGRGNEQFF.

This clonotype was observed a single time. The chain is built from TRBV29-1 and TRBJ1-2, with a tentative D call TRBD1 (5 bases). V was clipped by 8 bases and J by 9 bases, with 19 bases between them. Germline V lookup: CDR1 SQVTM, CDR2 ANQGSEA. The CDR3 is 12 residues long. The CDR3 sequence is CSPSSQALSYTF. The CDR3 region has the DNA TGCAGCCCATCCTCACAGGCTTTGAGCTACACCTTC.

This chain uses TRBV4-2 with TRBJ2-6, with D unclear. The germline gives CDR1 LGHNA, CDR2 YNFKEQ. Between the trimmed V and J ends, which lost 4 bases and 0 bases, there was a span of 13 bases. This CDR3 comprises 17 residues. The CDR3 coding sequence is TGTGCCAGCAGCCCGGCATTGAATCCCTCTGGGGCCAACGTCCTGACTTTC. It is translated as CASSPALNPSGANVLTF.

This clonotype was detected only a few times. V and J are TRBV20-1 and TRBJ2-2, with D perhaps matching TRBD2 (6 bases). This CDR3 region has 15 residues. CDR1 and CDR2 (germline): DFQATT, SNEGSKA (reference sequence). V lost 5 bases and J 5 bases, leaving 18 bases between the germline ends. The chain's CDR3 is CSAARGRGGTGELFF. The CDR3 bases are TGCAGTGCTGCTCGCGGGCGGGGTGGGACCGGGGAGCTGTTTTTT.

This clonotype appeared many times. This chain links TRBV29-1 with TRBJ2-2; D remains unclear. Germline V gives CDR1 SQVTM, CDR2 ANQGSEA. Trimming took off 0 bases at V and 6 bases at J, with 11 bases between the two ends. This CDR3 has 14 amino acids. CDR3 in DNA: TGCAGCGTTGAAGATCGGGTGAGAGCCGGGGAGCTGTTTTTT. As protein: CSVEDRVRAGELFF.

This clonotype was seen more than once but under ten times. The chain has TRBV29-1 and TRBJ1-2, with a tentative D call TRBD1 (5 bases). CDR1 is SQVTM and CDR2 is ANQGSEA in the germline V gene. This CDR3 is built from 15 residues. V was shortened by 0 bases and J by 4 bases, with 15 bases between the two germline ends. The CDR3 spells CSVEDQGRRLYGYTF. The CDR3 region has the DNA TGCAGCGTTGAAGATCAGGGCAGGCGCCTCTATGGCTACACCTTC.

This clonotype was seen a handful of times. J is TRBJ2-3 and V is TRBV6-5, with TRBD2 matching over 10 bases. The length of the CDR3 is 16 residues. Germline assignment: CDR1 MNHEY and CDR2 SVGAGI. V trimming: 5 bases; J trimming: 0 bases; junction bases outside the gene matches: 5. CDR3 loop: CASSTGTSASTDTQYF. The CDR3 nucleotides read TGTGCCAGCAGTACTGGGACTAGCGCAAGCACAGATACGCAGTATTTT.

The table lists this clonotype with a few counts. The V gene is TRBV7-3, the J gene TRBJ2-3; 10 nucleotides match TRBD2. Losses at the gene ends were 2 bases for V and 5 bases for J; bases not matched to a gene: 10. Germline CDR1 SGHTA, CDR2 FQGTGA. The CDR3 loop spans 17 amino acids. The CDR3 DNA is TGTGCCAGCAGCTTATCCGGGACTAGCGTTTCCGGAGATACGCAGTATTTT. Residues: CASSLSGTSVSGDTQYF.

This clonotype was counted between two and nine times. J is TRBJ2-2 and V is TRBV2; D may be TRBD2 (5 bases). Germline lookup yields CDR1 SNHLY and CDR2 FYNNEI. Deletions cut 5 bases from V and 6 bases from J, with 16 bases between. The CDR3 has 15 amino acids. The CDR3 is CASSRRGTPPGELFF. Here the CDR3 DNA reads TGTGCCAGCAGTCGTCGGGGAACGCCGCCCGGGGAGCTGTTTTTT.

CDR3 residues: CSVEGLPGELFF. In nucleotides, the CDR3 is TGCAGCGTTGAAGGATTACCCGGGGAGCTGTTTTTT. V is TRBV29-1 and J is TRBJ2-2; D not resolved. The V and J ends lost 1 base and 6 bases respectively, with 6 bases between them. The CDR3 consists of 12 residues. The V gene's germline CDR1 is SQVTM and CDR2 ANQGSEA.

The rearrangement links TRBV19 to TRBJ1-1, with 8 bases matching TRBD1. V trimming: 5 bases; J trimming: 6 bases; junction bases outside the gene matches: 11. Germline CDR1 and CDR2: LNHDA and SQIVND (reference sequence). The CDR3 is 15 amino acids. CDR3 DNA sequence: TGTGCCAGTAGTGCTCGAGCTCCGACAGGGGCTGAAGCTTTCTTT. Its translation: CASSARAPTGAEAFF.

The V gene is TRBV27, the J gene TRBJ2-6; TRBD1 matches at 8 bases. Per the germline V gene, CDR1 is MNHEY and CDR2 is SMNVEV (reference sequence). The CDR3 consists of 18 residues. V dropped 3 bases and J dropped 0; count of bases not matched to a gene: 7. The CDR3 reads CASSFYDRGSSGANVLTF. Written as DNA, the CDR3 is TGTGCCAGCAGTTTCTACGACAGGGGAAGCTCTGGGGCCAACGTCCTGACTTTC.

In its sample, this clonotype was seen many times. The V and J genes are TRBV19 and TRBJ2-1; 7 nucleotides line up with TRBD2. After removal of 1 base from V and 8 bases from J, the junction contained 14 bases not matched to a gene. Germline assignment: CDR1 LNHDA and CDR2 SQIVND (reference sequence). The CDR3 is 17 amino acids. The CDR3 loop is CASSIAAASGWGDEQFF. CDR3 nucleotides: TGTGCCAGTAGTATAGCGGCGGCTAGCGGTTGGGGCGATGAGCAGTTCTTC.

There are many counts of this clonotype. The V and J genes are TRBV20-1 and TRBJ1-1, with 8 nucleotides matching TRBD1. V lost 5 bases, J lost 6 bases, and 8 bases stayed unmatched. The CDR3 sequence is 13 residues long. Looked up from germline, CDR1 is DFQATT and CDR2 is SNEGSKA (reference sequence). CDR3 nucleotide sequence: TGCAGTGCTCGAAGCGACAGGGGCCCTGAAGCTTTCTTT. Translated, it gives CSARSDRGPEAFF.